This T cell receptor (beta chain) comes out of a study of T cell responses to AZD1222 COVID-19 vaccine. Germline V lookup: CDR1 SQVTM, CDR2 ANQGSEA. The CDR3 runs 14 residues. V dropped 2 bases and J dropped 0 bases, with 8 bases sitting between them. This clone was recorded only once. Some clones are missing from TCRdb's copy, which holds only in-frame ones; the method was immunoSEQ multiplex PCR. The table has roughly 150,000 clones, about nine tenths seen once. J is TRBJ1-3 and V is TRBV29-1; no reliable D call. The source is an adult in good health. This material consisted of peripheral blood, taken on day 0 of AZD1222 vaccination. As DNA, the CDR3 is TGCAGCGTTGAAAGCGGGGACTCTGGAAACACCATATATTTT. The encoded protein is CSVESGDSGNTIYF.